This TCR beta chain was documented in a study of blood T cell repertoires in COVID-19. In the original processing: Reference gene primers were amplified, and this amplification served to estimate nucleated cell counts. TCRdb's copy holds only in-frame clones and misses some; the assay was immunoSEQ multiplex PCR. D and trimming were read from the DNA, whereas the V and J calls and clone size are those reported in that table. This sample yields tens of thousands of clones, of which over 75% are seen a single time; about 20% belongs to the top ten. This sequence originates from a man older than 75 with active or convalescent COVID-19. Source material: peripheral blood.

As DNA, the CDR3 is TGTGCCAGCAGCGACCGAGTAGCGGGAGGTGATACGCAGTATTTT. Translating gives CASSDRVAGGDTQYF. V usage is TRBV5-6 and J usage is TRBJ2-3; TRBD2 aligns across 10 bases. The CDR3 sequence is 15 residues long. Per the germline V gene, CDR1 is SGHDT and CDR2 is YYEEEE. The J segment lost 6 bases and the V segment lost 4 bases, leaving 8 bases of the junction unmatched.